This is a list of T cell receptor beta chains from one sample in a study of cytomegalovirus exposure and HLA in healthy donors. TCRdb keeps only in-frame clones here, not all; method: immunoSEQ multiplex PCR. The table lists around 160,000 clones, approximately 88% of them singletons. Material for sequencing was PBMCs. These receptor sequences come from a man under 40 in good health and CMV-seropositive. CDR3s include the opening cysteine and the closing phenylalanine or tryptophan. A D gene is named only where the DNA matches it firmly. Expanded clones are given a class, and other clones once, few, many or no size at all.

TRBV28,TRBJ2-1,NA,TRBD2,CASSLPTSGRLSIF,TGTGCCAGCAGTCTCCCGACTAGCGGGAGGCTTTCGATCTTC
TRBV11-1,TRBJ2-5,NA,TRBD1,CASSWGQPETQYF,TGTGCCAGCAGCTGGGGACAGCCAGAGACCCAGTACTTC
TRBV30,TRBJ2-5,once,NA,CAWSSHGGGNQETQYF,TGTGCCTGGAGTAGCCATGGGGGGGGCAATCAAGAGACCCAGTACTTC
TRBV9,TRBJ2-2,NA,NA,CASSPQDSKNTGELFF,TGTGCCAGCAGCCCCCAGGACAGTAAGAACACCGGGGAGCTGTTTTTT
TRBV6-6,TRBJ2-1,NA,TRBD2,CASSYSTGLAENEQFF,TGTGCCAGCAGTTACTCGACGGGACTAGCTGAGAATGAGCAGTTCTTC
TRBV4-2,TRBJ2-7,NA,TRBD2,CASGGTSKNEQYF,TGTGCCAGCGGCGGGACTAGCAAGAACGAGCAGTACTTC
TRBV6-5,TRBJ1-1,NA,NA,CASPLGGDTEAFF,TGTGCCAGTCCCCTGGGGGGTGACACTGAAGCTTTCTTT
TRBV28,TRBJ1-2,once,NA,CASSLASRRERSYTF,TGTGCCAGCAGTTTGGCCAGCCGAAGGGAGAGGAGCTACACCTTC
TRBV2,TRBJ1-5,NA,TRBD1,CASSPQGRSNQPQHF,TGTGCCAGCAGCCCACAGGGGAGAAGCAATCAGCCCCAGCATTTT
TRBV5-1,TRBJ2-5,NA,TRBD2,CASSGGLAGQETQYF,TGCGCCAGCAGCGGGGGACTAGCGGGGCAAGAGACCCAGTACTTC
TRBV25-1,TRBJ2-2,NA,TRBD1,CASSARQGGSGELFF,TGTGCCAGCAGTGCCCGACAGGGTGGGAGCGGGGAGCTGTTTTTT
TRBV28,TRBJ1-5,NA,NA,CASSFRDFNQPQHF,TGTGCCAGCAGTTTTCGGGACTTCAATCAGCCCCAGCATTTT
TRBV9,TRBJ2-5,NA,NA,CASSPSPGREETQYF,TGTGCCAGCAGCCCCTCTCCGGGCAGGGAAGAGACCCAGTACTTC
TRBV6-5,TRBJ1-2,NA,TRBD1,CASSYSDRGGGYTF,TGTGCCAGCAGTTACAGCGACAGGGGGGGTGGCTACACCTTC
TRBV13,TRBJ2-7,NA,TRBD2,CASSLRASGTYEQYF,TGTGCCAGCAGCTTAAGAGCTAGCGGTACCTACGAGCAGTACTTC
TRBV30,TRBJ2-7,NA,NA,CAWSHGGDEQYF,TGTGCCTGGAGTCATGGGGGCGACGAGCAGTACTTC
TRBV27,TRBJ2-5,NA,TRBD1,CASSFFPTGPSETQYF,TGTGCCAGCAGTTTTTTCCCGACAGGGCCCTCGGAGACCCAGTACTTC
TRBV7-9,TRBJ1-1,NA,TRBD1,CASSIYRQGWTTEAFF,TGTGCCAGCAGCATCTACCGACAGGGATGGACCACTGAAGCTTTCTTT
TRBV19,TRBJ1-3,NA,NA,CASSPPGRASGNTIYF,TGTGCCAGTAGTCCCCCGGGCAGGGCTTCCGGAAACACCATATATTTT
TRBV9,TRBJ2-5,NA,NA,CASSGGPQETQYF,TGTGCCAGCAGCGGGGGGCCCCAAGAGACCCAGTACTTC
TRBV29-1,TRBJ1-1,NA,NA,CSVAGGVLEAFF,TGCAGCGTTGCCGGCGGGGTCCTTGAAGCTTTCTTT
TRBV7-9,TRBJ1-1,NA,TRBD1,CASHRGRSEAFF,TGTGCCAGCCACAGGGGGCGTTCTGAAGCTTTCTTT
TRBV11-3,TRBJ1-1,NA,NA,CASSIGDDTEAFF,TGTGCCAGCAGCATCGGGGATGACACTGAAGCTTTCTTT
TRBV28,TRBJ2-6,few,NA,CASTSWGLSGANVLTF,TGTGCCAGCACCTCTTGGGGGCTCTCTGGGGCCAACGTCCTGACTTTC
TRBV19,TRBJ2-5,NA,TRBD1,CASSIGTGVETQYF,TGTGCCAGTAGTATAGGGACAGGGGTGGAGACCCAGTACTTC
TRBV6-5,TRBJ2-7,NA,NA,CASSSTGIHEQYF,TGTGCCAGCAGTTCCACAGGGATCCACGAGCAGTACTTC
TRBV18,TRBJ1-3,NA,TRBD1,CASSPRTGFLSGNTIYF,TGTGCCAGCTCACCAAGGACAGGGTTTCTGTCTGGAAACACCATATATTTT
TRBV6-6,TRBJ2-2,NA,TRBD2,CASSRSGANTGELFF,TGTGCCAGCAGCAGGAGCGGGGCGAACACCGGGGAGCTGTTTTTT
TRBV6-6,TRBJ1-4,NA,NA,CASSSDSHEKLFF,TGTGCCAGCAGTTCGGACAGCCATGAAAAACTGTTTTTT
TRBV5-4,TRBJ2-7,NA,TRBD1,CASSEGQNYEQYF,TGTGCCAGCAGCGAGGGACAGAACTACGAGCAGTACTTC
TRBV7-9,TRBJ1-1,few,NA,CASSLVRRNTEAFF,TGTGCCAGCAGCTTAGTACGGAGGAACACTGAAGCTTTCTTT
TRBV7-2,TRBJ2-7,NA,TRBD2,CASSPASGRDYEQYF,TGTGCCAGCAGCCCCGCTAGCGGGAGAGACTACGAGCAGTACTTC
TRBV18,TRBJ2-2,NA,NA,CASSRTENTGELFF,TGTGCCAGCTCACGCACAGAAAACACCGGGGAGCTGTTTTTT
TRBV4-3,TRBJ1-1,NA,TRBD1,CASGPGQGSGTEAFF,TGCGCCAGCGGACCGGGACAGGGGTCGGGCACTGAAGCTTTCTTT
TRBV6-5,TRBJ2-7,NA,TRBD1,CASSYSRTGGSEQYF,TGTGCCAGCAGTTACAGTAGGACAGGGGGGAGTGAGCAGTACTTC
TRBV7-2,TRBJ2-4,NA,TRBD2,CASSLLGLAGLQYF,TGTGCCAGCAGCTTATTGGGACTAGCGGGTCTTCAGTACTTC
TRBV7-2,TRBJ1-2,NA,TRBD1,CASSLGTGGEGYTF,TGTGCCAGCAGCTTGGGGACAGGGGGAGAGGGCTACACCTTC
TRBV28,TRBJ1-4,NA,TRBD1,CASTMGQGVEKLFF,TGTGCCAGCACCATGGGACAGGGAGTTGAAAAACTGTTTTTT
TRBV5-1,TRBJ1-2,NA,TRBD1,CASSSGRDRVNYGYTF,TGCGCCAGCAGCTCAGGGCGGGACAGGGTTAACTATGGCTACACCTTC
TRBV19,TRBJ2-5,once,NA,CASSGAVQETQYF,TGTGCCAGTAGTGGGGCCGTCCAAGAGACCCAGTACTTC
TRBV30,TRBJ1-6,few,NA,CAWRAGSPLHF,TGTGCCTGGAGAGCCGGGTCACCCCTCCACTTT
TRBV18,TRBJ2-5,once,TRBD2,CASSLQGLAGDSYQETQYF,TGTGCCAGCTCCCTCCAAGGGCTAGCGGGCGATTCGTACCAAGAGACCCAGTACTTC
TRBV6-1,TRBJ2-7,NA,TRBD1,CASTTGQGYEQYF,TGTGCCAGCACTACGGGACAGGGCTACGAGCAGTACTTC
TRBV10-3,TRBJ1-3,NA,TRBD1,CAIRPGQGASGNTIYF,TGTGCCATCAGGCCGGGACAGGGGGCATCTGGAAACACCATATATTTT
TRBV7-9,TRBJ2-7,NA,TRBD1,CASSLGDRGFYEQYF,TGTGCCAGCAGCTTAGGGGACAGGGGGTTTTACGAGCAGTACTTC
TRBV6-5,TRBJ1-2,few,TRBD1,CASSQQGWNYGYTF,TGTGCCAGCAGTCAACAGGGGTGGAACTATGGCTACACCTTC
TRBV10-3,TRBJ2-7,NA,NA,CAITPGIPPEQYF,TGTGCCATCACTCCAGGGATCCCGCCGGAGCAGTACTTC
TRBV28,TRBJ1-4,NA,NA,CASSFLLRGEKLFF,TGTGCCAGCAGTTTTCTATTGCGGGGCGAAAAACTGTTTTTT
TRBV11-1,TRBJ2-1,NA,NA,CASSLAQYNEQFF,TGTGCCAGCAGCTTAGCACAGTACAATGAGCAGTTCTTC
TRBV11-1,TRBJ2-7,NA,TRBD2,CASSSVLAGGPGEQYF,TGTGCCAGCAGCTCCGTCCTAGCGGGAGGGCCTGGCGAGCAGTACTTC
TRBV10-3,TRBJ2-3,NA,TRBD2,CATRSGRGGTDTQYF,TGTGCCACTCGAAGTGGGCGGGGGGGCACAGATACGCAGTATTTT
TRBV4-1,TRBJ1-4,NA,NA,CASSGGRTNEKLFF,TGCGCCAGCAGCGGTGGCCGCACTAATGAAAAACTGTTTTTT
TRBV27,TRBJ2-3,NA,NA,CASSLGGILGTDTQYF,TGTGCCAGCAGTTTAGGGGGCATCCTGGGCACAGATACGCAGTATTTT
TRBV29-1,TRBJ1-1,once,TRBD1,CSVGGTGEYTEAFF,TGCAGCGTAGGTGGGACAGGGGAGTACACTGAAGCTTTCTTT